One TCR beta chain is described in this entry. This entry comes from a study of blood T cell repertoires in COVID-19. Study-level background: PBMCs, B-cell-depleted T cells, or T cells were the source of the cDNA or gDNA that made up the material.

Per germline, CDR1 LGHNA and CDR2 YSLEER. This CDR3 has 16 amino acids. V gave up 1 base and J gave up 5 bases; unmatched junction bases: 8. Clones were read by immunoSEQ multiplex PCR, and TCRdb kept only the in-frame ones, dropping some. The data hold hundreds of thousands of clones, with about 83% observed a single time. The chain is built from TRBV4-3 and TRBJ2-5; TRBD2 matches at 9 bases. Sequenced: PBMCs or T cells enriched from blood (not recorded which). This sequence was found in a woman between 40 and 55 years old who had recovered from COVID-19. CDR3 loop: CASSQGGGRAGETQYF. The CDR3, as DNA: TGCGCCAGCAGCCAAGGTGGCGGGAGGGCCGGGGAGACCCAGTACTTC.